This note documents a single T cell receptor beta chain sequence. Its antigen remains unidentified. With a J-beta primer mix and a sample-barcoded 5' primer, a second PCR ran 7 to 11 cycles. TCRdb reprocessed the 5' RACE reads with MiXCR, giving one entry per CDR3 protein. This table has some 780,000 distinct CDR3 sequences, around 50% appearing once. These data come from a study of blood T cells in healthy people across ages. General study points: The study found more naive CD4+ cells and higher diversity in long-lived than aged donors.

J lost 4 bases, V lost 2 bases, and 6 bases had no gene match. The CDR3 is 15 residues long. The germline V gene encodes CDR1 MDHEN and CDR2 SYDVKM. The sequence was collected from a man in his forties in good health. What was sequenced was blood. The rearrangement links TRBV28 to TRBJ1-1; 8 bases are shared with TRBD1. Written as DNA, the CDR3 is TGTGCCAGCAGTTTAATACAGGGGGGGCGCACTGAAGCTTTCTTT. Protein sequence: CASSLIQGGRTEAFF.